What follows are 27 T cell receptor beta chains derived from one specimen sequenced in a study of blood T cell repertoires in COVID-19. The data were produced by immunoSEQ multiplex PCR, yet TCRdb's version contains in-frame clones alone and is incomplete. The sample lists 200,000 to 300,000 clones, 86% occurring once. Sample: PBMCs or T cells enriched from blood (not recorded which). The origin of the receptors is a man between 40 and 49 years old who had recovered from COVID-19.

The CDR3 region is CASSLTSSYTQYF. The CDR3 DNA follows: TGTGCCAGCAGCCTGACTAGTAGCTATACGCAGTATTTT. The V and J genes are TRBV6-4 and TRBJ2-3, with a possible D match to TRBD2 (6 bases). This CDR3 contains 13 residues. CDR1 and CDR2 from the germline V gene are MRHNA and SNTAGT. The V end was cut by 6 bases, the J end by 7 bases, with 14 bases between.

The V and J genes are TRBV18 and TRBJ1-6; no definite D call. The CDR3 is 19 residues long. Germline CDR1 and CDR2: KGHSH and LQKENI. V was trimmed by 2 bases and J by 2 bases, leaving 19 bases between them. CDR3 DNA sequence: TGTGCCAGCTCACCAATTAATAATATCGGCGGAACCTATAATTCACCCCTCCACTTT. Protein sequence: CASSPINNIGGTYNSPLHF.

The chain employs TRBV7-5 and TRBJ2-2; the table's D call of TRBD2 was not tested on the DNA. TRBV7-5 is shown as a pseudogene. This CDR3 contains 16 residues. CDR3 residues: CVRSFGLAGDTGELFF. CDR3 DNA: TGTGTCAGAAGCTTCGGACTAGCGGGGGACACCGGGGAGCTGTTTTTT.

The J gene is TRBJ2-3, the V gene TRBV24-1, with 13 bases matching TRBD2. Germline trimming cut 5 bases from V and 5 bases from J; bases unmatched to any gene: 15. The germline V gene has CDR1 KGHDR and CDR2 SFDVKD. The CDR3 runs 19 residues. CDR3 nucleotides: TGTGCCACCAGTGCCAGGACTAGCGGGAGCCCTCTATTGGAAGATACGCAGTATTTT. Its protein is CATSARTSGSPLLEDTQYF.

The gene calls are TRBV23-1 and TRBJ2-5, with TRBD1 identical over 10 bases. TRBV23-1 is an ORF; its function is uncertain. The length of the CDR3 is 14 residues. After removal of 6 bases from V and 4 bases from J, the junction contained 5 bases not matched to a gene. CDR3 coding DNA: TGCGCCAGCAGAACTAGGACAGGGGGAGAGACCCAGTACTTC. This translates into CASRTRTGGETQYF.

V usage is TRBV19 and J usage is TRBJ1-4; D gene uncertain. Per germline, CDR1 LNHDA and CDR2 SQIVND (reference sequence). The CDR3 has 14 amino acids. Between the trimmed V and J ends, which lost 3 bases and 5 bases, there was a span of 10 bases. CDR3 nucleotides: TGTGCCAGTAGTATTTCTCGCGGAAATGAAAAACTGTTTTTT. Amino acids: CASSISRGNEKLFF.

The rearrangement links TRBV2 to TRBJ2-2; 13 bases fit TRBD2. This CDR3 has 16 residues. CDR1 and CDR2 from the germline V gene are SNHLY and FYNNEI. Losses at the gene ends were 2 bases for V and 3 bases for J; bases not matched to a gene: 0. In nucleotides, the CDR3 is TGTGCCAGCAGTGAAACTAGCGGGAGGGACACCGGGGAGCTGTTTTTT. It codes for CASSETSGRDTGELFF.

The chain combines TRBV11-3 with TRBJ2-5, with TRBD1 matching 8 bases. V gave up 4 bases and J gave up 4 bases; unmatched junction bases: 2. Germline CDR1 reads SGHNT; CDR2 reads YENEEA. The CDR3 length is 13 residues. CDR3 nucleotide sequence: TGTGCCAGCAGCTCGGACAGGGCAGAGACCCAGTACTTC. This codes for CASSSDRAETQYF.

The V call is TRBV3-1 (or the pseudogene TRBV3-2), the J call TRBJ2-5; TRBD1 matches at 9 bases. Germline V gives CDR1 LGHDT, CDR2 YNNKEL (reference sequence). The J segment lost 9 bases and the V segment lost 0 bases, leaving 8 bases of the junction unmatched. This CDR3 spans 15 amino acids. The CDR3 DNA reads as TGTGCCAGCAGCCAAGACCACGGGACAGGGTTGGCCCAGTACTTC. It translates to CASSQDHGTGLAQYF.

The V and J genes are TRBV30 and TRBJ2-1; possible D gene TRBD2, 6 bases. The length of the CDR3 is 14 residues. From germline, CDR1 is GTSNPN and CDR2 SVGIG (reference sequence). V was shortened by 5 bases and J by 5 bases, with 16 bases between the two germline ends. The DNA for the CDR3 is TGTGCCTGGTCAAAGCGGAGGGCAAACAATGAGCAGTTCTTC. Its protein is CAWSKRRANNEQFF.

The rearrangement uses TRBV6-2 or TRBV6-3 and TRBJ2-7; no definite D call. V was pared by 1 base and J by 2 bases, with 12 bases between. Germline CDR1 reads MNHEY; CDR2 reads SVGEGT. This CDR3 region has 15 residues. The CDR3 DNA is TGTGCCAGCAGTTACTTCTTTTACGGTGCCTACGAGCAGTACTTC. This gives the protein CASSYFFYGAYEQYF.

This chain joins TRBV13 and TRBJ1-1; 7 nucleotides line up with TRBD1. The CDR3 length is 14 residues. The J segment lost 1 base and the V segment lost 5 bases, leaving 4 bases of the junction unmatched. Germline V CDR1 and CDR2: PRHDT, FYEKMQ (reference sequence). The CDR3 nucleotides are TGTGCCAGCAGCCAGGACAGGCCGAACACTGAAGCTTTCTTT. This encodes CASSQDRPNTEAFF.

The chain recombines TRBV2 with TRBJ2-7, with 10 positions matching TRBD1. Germline values: CDR1 SNHLY, CDR2 FYNNEI. The J segment lost 3 bases and the V segment lost 8 bases, leaving 7 bases of the junction unmatched. CDR3 length equals 14 residues. The CDR3: CASDPDRGVYEQYF. The CDR3, as DNA: TGTGCCAGCGACCCGGACAGGGGGGTCTACGAGCAGTACTTC.

The chain uses TRBV28 and TRBJ2-1; a possible D gene is TRBD1 (6 bases). The CDR3 is 16 residues long. Looked up from germline, CDR1 is MDHEN and CDR2 is SYDVKM. V was cut by 8 bases and J by 0 bases, with 17 bases left in between. This CDR3 reads CASLFGQSSSYNEQFF. The CDR3 DNA follows: TGTGCCAGCCTATTTGGACAGTCGAGCTCCTACAATGAGCAGTTCTTC.

The chain couples TRBV27 to TRBJ2-1; no firm D call. Germline lookup yields CDR1 MNHEY and CDR2 SMNVEV (reference sequence). The germline V and J ends were trimmed by 2 bases and 3 bases, with 11 bases remaining between them. CDR3 length equals 15 residues. CDR3 coding DNA: TGTGCCAGCAGTTTAAAACCCGCACTCTACAATGAGCAGTTCTTC. It encodes CASSLKPALYNEQFF.

The chain has TRBV3-1 (or the pseudogene TRBV3-2) and TRBJ2-1; a weak D match, TRBD1 (5 bases). The CDR3 sequence is 16 residues long. The V gene's germline CDR1 is LGHDT and CDR2 YNNKEL (reference sequence). Trimming removed 5 bases from V and 0 bases from J, with 14 bases in between. The CDR3 sequence is CASSRITGSSYNEQFF. CDR3 bases: TGTGCCAGCAGCAGAATTACAGGTAGCTCCTACAATGAGCAGTTCTTC.

The chain employs TRBV9 and TRBJ1-2; the D gene is possibly TRBD1 (5 bases). Germline V lookup: CDR1 SGDLS, CDR2 YYNGEE. The CDR3 is 13 residues long. Deletions cut 2 bases from V and 8 bases from J, with 13 bases between. Written as DNA, the CDR3 is TGTGCCAGCAGCGTCCGTGCAGGGTTGGGCTACACCTTC. This encodes CASSVRAGLGYTF.

The chain uses TRBV3-1 (or the pseudogene TRBV3-2) and TRBJ2-3, with 15 positions matching TRBD2. Losses at the gene ends were 5 bases for V and 0 bases for J; bases not matched to a gene: 9. The CDR3 extends over 19 amino acids. CDR1 and CDR2 from the germline V gene are LGHDT and YNNKEL (reference sequence). This CDR3 is CASSATGLAGGRSTDTQYF. The CDR3, as DNA: TGTGCCAGCAGCGCTACCGGACTAGCGGGGGGGCGGAGCACAGATACGCAGTATTTT.

V is TRBV9 and J is TRBJ1-2; tentatively, D is TRBD1 (6 bases). Looked up from germline, CDR1 is SGDLS and CDR2 is YYNGEE. This CDR3 has 15 amino acids. V gave up 2 bases and J gave up 2 bases, with 13 bases separating them. The DNA of the CDR3 is TGTGCCAGCAGCGTGGGGTGGGGGCCAAACTATGGCTACACCTTC. Its translation: CASSVGWGPNYGYTF.

The chain is built from TRBV6-5 and TRBJ2-5, with TRBD2 matching 10 bases. With V trimmed by 7 bases and J by 0 bases, 5 bases remained unmatched. The CDR3 loop spans 15 amino acids. CDR1 is MNHEY, CDR2 SVGAGI, per germline. CDR3 coding DNA: TGTGCCAGCATTACGGGACTAGCGTACCAAGAGACCCAGTACTTC. Translation: CASITGLAYQETQYF.

The CDR3 sequence is CASSLDRTNYGYTF. CDR3 bases: TGTGCCAGCAGCTTAGACAGGACTAACTATGGCTACACCTTC. The chain joins TRBV7-8 to TRBJ1-2; D is possibly TRBD1 (5 bases). V lost 1 base, J lost 0 bases, and 6 bases lay in between. This CDR3 is built from 14 residues. Germline V gene sequence: CDR1 SGHVS, CDR2 FQNEAQ.

The genes are TRBV29-1 and TRBJ2-3; a weak D match, TRBD2 (7 bases). CDR1 SQVTM and CDR2 ANQGSEA come from the germline V gene. This CDR3 is 12 amino acids long. V shed 8 bases and J shed 5 bases, with 14 bases lying between them. CDR3: CSPGGLVDTQYF. CDR3 DNA: TGCAGCCCCGGGGGGCTAGTAGATACGCAGTATTTT.

This clone has just one count. The V call is TRBV30, the J call TRBJ2-2; D not certain. The CDR3 spans 14 residues. Germline V gene sequence: CDR1 GTSNPN, CDR2 SVGIG (reference sequence). V was trimmed by 3 bases and J by 3 bases, leaving 11 bases between them. CDR3 nucleotide sequence: TGTGCCTGGAGCGCAAGACGGGACACCGGGGAGCTGTTTTTT. Protein: CAWSARRDTGELFF.

The rearrangement uses TRBV5-1 and TRBJ2-7; TRBD2 is a possible D gene (5 bases). The germline V gene encodes CDR1 SGHRS and CDR2 YFSETQ. The CDR3 totals 13 residues. V shed 0 bases and J shed 3 bases, with 7 bases lying between them. The CDR3 protein is CASSLGGIYEQYF. CDR3 DNA: TGCGCCAGCAGCTTGGGAGGGATCTACGAGCAGTACTTC.

The chain joins TRBV2 to TRBJ2-7; D is unclear. V shed 4 bases and J shed 2 bases, with 6 bases lying between them. Per the germline V gene, CDR1 is SNHLY and CDR2 is FYNNEI. This CDR3 spans 12 amino acids. This CDR3 reads CASSGAAYEQYF. As DNA, the CDR3 is TGTGCCAGCAGTGGGGCAGCCTACGAGCAGTACTTC. The whole variable domain, filled in from reference TRBV2 and TRBJ2-7, reads EPEVTQTPSHQVTQMGQEVILRCVPISNHLYFYWYRQILGQKVEFLVSFYNNEISEKSEIFDDQFSVERPDGSNFTLKIRSTKLEDSAMYFCASSGAAYEQYFGPGTRLTVT.

The V and J genes are TRBV9 and TRBJ2-3, with D perhaps matching TRBD1 (5 bases). The V end lost 3 bases, the J end lost 4 bases, and 21 bases lay between the germline ends. Germline assignment: CDR1 SGDLS and CDR2 YYNGEE. This CDR3 has 17 residues. CDR3 DNA sequence: TGTGCCAGCAGCGCCGACGCGATAGGGGTTCAGGCAGATACGCAGTATTTT. This encodes CASSADAIGVQADTQYF.

CDR3: CASSWRTGTYEQYF. Here the CDR3 DNA reads TGTGCCAGCAGCTGGAGGACAGGGACCTACGAGCAGTACTTC. V and J are TRBV7-6 and TRBJ2-7; 8 nucleotides agree with TRBD1. The CDR3 sequence is 14 residues long. Trimming removed 4 bases from V and 2 bases from J; junction bases left unmatched: 4. CDR1 and CDR2 (germline): SGHVS, FNYEAQ.